A single sample is the source of the 24 T cell receptor beta chains below, sequenced in a study of blood T cell repertoires in COVID-19. Here immunoSEQ multiplex PCR was the method, and the copy in TCRdb shows in-frame clones only, minus some. The sample lists under 300,000 clones, 75% to 90% occurring once. Sequenced material: peripheral blood. These receptors all stem from a woman in her seventies with COVID-19, enrolled during active disease.

This clone has only a few counts. The chain recombines TRBV9 with TRBJ2-3, with D possibly matching TRBD1 (5 bases). From germline, CDR1 is SGDLS and CDR2 YYNGEE. Trimming left V 0 bases short and J 0 bases short, with 14 bases between. This CDR3 has 17 residues. The DNA for the CDR3 is TGTGCCAGCAGCGTAGATGGGGCTACCCCTAGCACAGATACGCAGTATTTT. Amino acid sequence: CASSVDGATPSTDTQYF.

This chain connects TRBV2 to TRBJ2-7; 7 bases are shared with TRBD1. J gave up 5 bases and V 6 bases, and 4 bases lay outside the gene matches. The CDR3 runs 12 residues. Germline lookup yields CDR1 SNHLY and CDR2 FYNNEI. The CDR3 protein is CASRGDSHEQYF. The CDR3 DNA reads as TGTGCCAGCAGAGGGGACAGCCACGAGCAGTACTTC.

The rearrangement links TRBV5-1 to TRBJ2-2; 8 bases line up with TRBD2. Germline CDR1 reads SGHRS; CDR2 reads YFSETQ. The CDR3 contains 15 residues. V lost 4 bases, J lost 5 bases, and 7 bases stayed unmatched. The CDR3 loop reads CASSLETSDTGELFF. The CDR3 bases are TGCGCCAGCAGCCTCGAGACTAGCGATACCGGGGAGCTGTTTTTT. The full variable domain, with the rest looked up from reference TRBV5-1 and TRBJ2-2, is KAGVTQTPRYLIKTRGQQVTLSCSPISGHRSVSWYQQTPGQGLQFLFEYFSETQRNKGNFPGRFSGRQFSNSRSEMNVSTLELGDSALYLCASSLETSDTGELFFGEGSRLTVL.

The rearrangement joins TRBV6-2 or TRBV6-3 to TRBJ2-7; 7 bases align to TRBD2. The J segment lost 3 bases and the V segment lost 4 bases, leaving 6 bases of the junction unmatched. This CDR3 region has 14 residues. Per germline, CDR1 MNHEY and CDR2 SVGEGT. The CDR3 reads CASSSQRDHYEQYF. CDR3 sequence (DNA): TGTGCCAGCAGTTCCCAGCGGGATCACTACGAGCAGTACTTC.

The chain is built from TRBV5-8 and TRBJ1-1, with D possibly TRBD1 on 5 matching bases. This CDR3 is 17 amino acids long. Trimming stripped 1 base from V and 5 bases from J, with 21 bases between. Germline CDR1 reads SGHTS; CDR2 reads YDEGEE. The CDR3 loop is CASSLRQSADSGTEAFF. The CDR3 nucleotides read TGTGCCAGCAGCTTGCGACAGTCGGCGGATAGTGGTACTGAAGCTTTCTTT.

About this clone: A read error is possible here, since a much larger clone lies one base away. Other DNA sequences in the same sample also yield this CDR3. In DNA, the CDR3 is TGTGCCAGCAGTTTTTCGGGGAACACTGAAGCTTTCTTT. Protein product: CASSFSGNTEAFF. The J gene is TRBJ1-1, the V gene TRBV27; no clear D gene. The ends were cut back, 3 bases at V and 1 base at J, with 6 bases in the middle. Germline V gene data show CDR1 as MNHEY and CDR2 as SMNVEV (reference sequence). There are 13 residues in the CDR3.

This chain joins TRBV12-5 and TRBJ2-1; a possible D gene is TRBD1 (6 bases). This CDR3 contains 14 residues. Germline CDR1 reads LGHNT; CDR2 reads FRNRAP. With 5 bases removed from V and 5 bases from J, the gap between germline ends came to 13 bases. The CDR3 sequence is CASGMTGGNNEQFF. Here the CDR3 DNA reads TGTGCTAGTGGTATGACAGGCGGAAACAATGAGCAGTTCTTC.

This rearrangement joins TRBV29-1 to TRBJ2-7, with a weak D call TRBD1 (5 bases). CDR3 length: 13 amino acids. The germline V and J ends were trimmed by 6 bases and 0 bases, with 12 bases remaining between them. CDR1 and CDR2 from the germline V gene are SQVTM and ANQGSEA. The CDR3 protein is CSVMTESSYEQYF. The CDR3, as DNA: TGCAGCGTCATGACAGAGAGCTCCTACGAGCAGTACTTC.

The V gene is TRBV12-1, the J gene TRBJ2-4; the D call in the table, TRBD2, was not verified against the DNA. TRBV12-1 is shown as a pseudogene. This CDR3 is built from 16 residues. CDR3 in DNA: TGTGCCAGCAGCTTTAACTGTCGCGTAGCCAAAAACATTCAGTACTTC. Amino acids: CASSFNCRVAKNIQYF.

V usage is TRBV28 and J usage is TRBJ2-3; D is perhaps TRBD1 (5 bases). Germline V gene lookup returns CDR1 MDHEN and CDR2 SYDVKM. The CDR3 loop spans 13 amino acids. Trimming took off 2 bases at V and 9 bases at J, with 12 bases between the two ends. The CDR3 DNA sequence: TGTGCCAGCAGTTTACAGGGCTCGAGGACGCAGTATTTT. Encoded protein: CASSLQGSRTQYF. Full variable domain (rest looked up from reference TRBV28 and TRBJ2-3): DVKVTQSSRYLVKRTGEKVFLECVQDMDHENMFWYRQDPGLGLRLIYFSYDVKMKEKGDIPEGYSVSREKKERFSLILESASTNQTSMYLCASSLQGSRTQYFGPGTRLTVL.

CDR3 nucleotides: TGTGCCAGCAGCTTTGTCCCGTTCTCCTACGAGCAGTACTTC. It is translated as CASSFVPFSYEQYF. The rearrangement joins TRBV11-1 to TRBJ2-7; D unclear. V lost 3 bases to trimming and J lost 0 bases, with 9 bases between them. Germline CDR1 SGHAT, CDR2 FQDESV (reference sequence). This CDR3 has 14 amino acids.

The chain couples TRBV27 to TRBJ1-4; D possibly corresponds to TRBD1 (5 bases). V was pared by 1 base and J by 4 bases, with 10 bases between. CDR1 is MNHEY and CDR2 is SMNVEV in the germline V gene (reference sequence). CDR3 length equals 15 residues. As DNA, the CDR3 is TGTGCCAGCAGTTTATTATCAGGGATTAATGAAAAACTGTTTTTT. It encodes CASSLLSGINEKLFF. Combining the CDR3 with reference TRBV27 and TRBJ1-4 gives the whole variable domain EAQVTQNPRYLITVTGKKLTVTCSQNMNHEYMSWYRQDPGLGLRQIYYSMNVEVTDKGDVPEGYKVSRKEKRNFPLILESPSPNQTSLYFCASSLLSGINEKLFFGSGTQLSVL.

This chain uses TRBV21-1 with TRBJ1-6. TRBV21-1 is a known pseudogene. The CDR3 runs to 17 residues. The CDR3 region is CASSKKRGRGLESPLHF. CDR3 coding DNA: TGTGCCAGCAGCAAAAAACGCGGTCGGGGGTTGGAATCACCCCTCCACTTT.

The chain uses TRBV28 and TRBJ2-3, with 7 bases that match TRBD1. The CDR3 covers 18 residues. V gave up 5 bases and J gave up 0 bases; unmatched junction bases: 14. The germline V gene encodes CDR1 MDHEN and CDR2 SYDVKM. CDR3 residues: CASSGLRGLLTSTDTQYF. The CDR3 nucleotides read TGTGCCAGCAGTGGTTTGAGGGGGCTTCTGACTAGCACAGATACGCAGTATTTT.

V usage is TRBV10-3 and J usage is TRBJ2-2, with 10 positions matching TRBD1. The CDR3 has 13 amino acids. The V segment lost 4 bases and the J segment 7 bases; nucleotides outside the gene matches: 0. Germline assignment: CDR1 ENHRY and CDR2 SYGVKD. The CDR3 region has the DNA TGTGCCATCAGTGGGACAGGGGGCGGGGAGCTGTTTTTT. Its protein product is CAISGTGGGELFF.

The chain couples TRBV30 to TRBJ2-1; D is possibly TRBD2 (6 bases). The CDR3 runs 13 residues. V was cut by 4 bases and J by 3 bases, with 10 bases left in between. Germline CDR1 and CDR2: GTSNPN and SVGIG (reference sequence). The CDR3 sequence is CAWIGGDYNEQFF. The CDR3, as DNA: TGTGCCTGGATTGGCGGGGACTACAATGAGCAGTTCTTC.

In its sample, this clone was seen once. CDR3 DNA sequence: TGTGCCACCAGGCGTGGGGGCTTAGGTTCACCCCTCCACTTT. This codes for CATRRGGLGSPLHF. V and J are TRBV28 and TRBJ1-6; perhaps TRBD1 as D (6 bases). The V end was cut by 10 bases, the J end by 9 bases, with 19 bases between. The CDR3 covers 14 residues. The V gene's germline CDR1 is MDHEN and CDR2 SYDVKM.

This chain connects TRBV2 to TRBJ1-4, with D maybe TRBD1 (5 bases). The CDR3 spans 15 residues. Trimming removed 0 bases from V and 2 bases from J, with 7 bases in between. Germline assignment: CDR1 SNHLY and CDR2 FYNNEI. Here the CDR3 reads CASSEAGRTNEKLFF. The CDR3 DNA is TGTGCCAGCAGTGAAGCGGGGCGGACTAATGAAAAACTGTTTTTT.

The chain combines TRBV18 with TRBJ2-7, with D hard to call. The germline CDR1 and CDR2 sequences are KGHSH and LQKENI. CDR3 length: 13 residues. V lost 3 bases to trimming and J lost 0 bases, with 6 bases between them. The CDR3 DNA is TGTGCCAGCTCACCCCTAGACTCCTACGAGCAGTACTTC. Translation: CASSPLDSYEQYF.

This clone was observed a few times. This chain connects TRBV5-4 to TRBJ2-7; D ambiguous. V was clipped by 3 bases and J by 2 bases, with 6 bases between them. Germline loops: CDR1 SGHNT, CDR2 YYREEE (reference sequence). CDR3 size: 12 residues. This CDR3 reads CASSSTTYEQYF. The CDR3 region has the DNA TGTGCCAGCAGCTCTACCACCTACGAGCAGTACTTC. Filled out from reference TRBV5-4 and TRBJ2-7, the complete variable domain reads ETGVTQSPTHLIKTRGQQVTLRCSSQSGHNTVSWYQQALGQGPQFIFQYYREEENGRGNFPPRFSGLQFPNYSSELNVNALELDDSALYLCASSSTTYEQYFGPGTRLTVT.

The CDR3 coding sequence is TGTGCCAGCAAAGATCGGTCTGGTGAGCAGTTCTTC. Its translation is CASKDRSGEQFF. The gene calls are TRBV6-5 and TRBJ2-1; D is uncertain. Trimming left V 7 bases short and J 9 bases short, with 13 bases between. The germline CDR1 and CDR2 sequences are MNHEY and SVGAGI. This CDR3 spans 12 amino acids.

In its sample, this clone was seen many times. Here the CDR3 DNA reads TGTGCCAGCAGCAAAAGGCGCGCGGTAGTTGGGAGCACAGATACGCAGTATTTT. Amino acid sequence: CASSKRRAVVGSTDTQYF. The genes are TRBV21-1 and TRBJ2-3; TRBD2, the table's D call, lacks a check against the DNA. TRBV21-1 is classified as a pseudogene. This CDR3 region has 18 residues.

J is TRBJ1-3 and V is TRBV4-2; D unclear. Germline V gene sequence: CDR1 LGHNA, CDR2 YNFKEQ. This CDR3 contains 15 residues. V lost 0 bases and J 4 bases, leaving 10 bases between the germline ends. In DNA, the CDR3 is TGTGCCAGCAGCCAAGAGGGCGCGGGGGGAAACACCATATATTTT. Translation: CASSQEGAGGNTIYF.

This clone has just a few counts. The rearrangement uses TRBV15 and TRBJ1-6; D perhaps matches TRBD1 (6 bases). Between the trimmed V and J ends, which lost 5 bases and 7 bases, there was a span of 15 bases. The germline V gene encodes CDR1 LNHNV and CDR2 YYDKDF (reference sequence). CDR3 length equals 15 residues. CDR3 loop: CATSGGLGPNSPLHF. The DNA of the CDR3 is TGTGCCACCAGCGGGGGCCTAGGGCCAAATTCACCCCTCCACTTT.